This TCR beta chain was obtained from a study of blood T cell repertoires in COVID-19. Looking at the study overall: Samples came from the United States, Italy and Spain, spanning acute and convalescent COVID-19. In each case, the material was cDNA or gDNA derived from T cells, B-cell-depleted T cells, or PBMCs.

CDR3 length equals 16 residues. Germline values: CDR1 SGHNT, CDR2 YYREEE (reference sequence). The V and J ends lost 4 bases and 10 bases, in that order; junction bases with no gene match: 13. The Seattle patients, enrolled during active infection, were followed longitudinally. Original analysis: Estimates of nucleated cell counts were drawn from the amplification of reference gene primers. This table comes from immunoSEQ multiplex PCR, and its TCRdb copy is limited to in-frame clones, with some not included. V, J and clone size reflect that table, while D and trimming were determined from the DNA. The sample holds 150,000 to 200,000 clones; around 83% are singletons and the top ten take around 7.3%.

V usage is TRBV5-4 and J usage is TRBJ2-2; 10 bases line up with TRBD2. This TCR derives from a woman in her sixties or seventies with COVID-19, enrolled during active disease. The sequenced material came from peripheral blood. The CDR3 DNA reads as TGTGCCAGCAGCCCTCAAAGAAGCGGGAGGGCCATGGAGCTGTTTTTT. Translated: CASSPQRSGRAMELFF.